This T cell receptor (beta chain) was recorded in a study of blood T cell repertoires in COVID-19. All enrollees were about 18 to 89 years old and from 25 or so US areas. This table comes from immunoSEQ multiplex PCR, and its TCRdb copy is limited to in-frame clones, with some not included. The repertoire consists of fewer than 200,000 clones, with approximately 82% occurring once and the leading ten covering approximately 4%. Material: PBMCs or T cells enriched from blood (not recorded which). This clonotype originated in a woman between 45 and 65 years old in a cohort exposed to, infected with or recovered from COVID-19 (not recorded which).

The CDR3 reads CASSLGTVGLQETQYF. In DNA form, the CDR3 reads TGTGCCAGCAGCTTAGGGACAGTAGGGCTCCAAGAGACCCAGTACTTC. The chain links TRBV7-9 to TRBJ2-5, with D maybe TRBD1 (6 bases). From germline, CDR1 is SEHNR and CDR2 FQNEAQ (reference sequence). The CDR3 has 16 amino acids. Trimming stripped 1 base from V and 1 base from J, with 13 bases between.